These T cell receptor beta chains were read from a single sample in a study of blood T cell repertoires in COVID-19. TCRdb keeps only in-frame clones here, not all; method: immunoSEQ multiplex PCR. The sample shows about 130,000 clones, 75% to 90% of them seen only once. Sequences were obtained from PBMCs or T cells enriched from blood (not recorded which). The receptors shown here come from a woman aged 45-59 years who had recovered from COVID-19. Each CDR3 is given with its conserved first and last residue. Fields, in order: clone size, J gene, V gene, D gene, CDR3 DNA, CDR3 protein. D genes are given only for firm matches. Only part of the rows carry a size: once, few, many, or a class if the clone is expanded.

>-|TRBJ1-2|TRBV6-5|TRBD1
TGTGCCAGCAGCGATGACAGGGGATCTAACTATGGCTACACCTTC
CASSDDRGSNYGYTF
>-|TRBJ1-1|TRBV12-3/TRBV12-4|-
TGTGCCAGCAGTTTGATGGGGAGAACTGAAGCTTTCTTT
CASSLMGRTEAFF
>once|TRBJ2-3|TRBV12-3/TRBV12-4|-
TGTGCCAGCAGTTGGCAGGGCGAGGATACGCAGTATTTT
CASSWQGEDTQYF
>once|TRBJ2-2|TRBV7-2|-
TGTGCCAGCAGCTTAATTGAGGGCGGGGAGCTGTTTTTT
CASSLIEGGELFF
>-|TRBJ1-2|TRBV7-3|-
TGTGCCAGCAGCCAGGACAGCTATGGCTACACCTTC
CASSQDSYGYTF
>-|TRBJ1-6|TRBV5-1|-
TGCGCCAGCAGCTTGGGAGGGAGTTCACCCCTCCACTTT
CASSLGGSSPLHF
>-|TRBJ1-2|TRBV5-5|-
TGTGCCAGCAGCTTGGCCGTTAACTATGGCTACACCTTC
CASSLAVNYGYTF
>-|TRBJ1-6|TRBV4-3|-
TGCGCCAGCAGCCAAGCGGGAGGGTCTAATTCACCCCTCCACTTT
CASSQAGGSNSPLHF
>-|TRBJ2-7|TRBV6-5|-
TGTGCCAGCAGTTATGGCACCCCCTACGAGCAGTACTTC
CASSYGTPYEQYF
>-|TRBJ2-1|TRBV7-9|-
TGTGCCAGCAGCCCGCTAACCTTATTGAGTCCCCATGAGCAGTTCTTC
CASSPLTLLSPHEQFF
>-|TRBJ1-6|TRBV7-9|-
TGTGCCAGCAGCCTAAGTAATTCACCCCTCCACTTT
CASSLSNSPLHF
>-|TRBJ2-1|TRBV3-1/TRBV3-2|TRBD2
TGTGCCAGCAGCCAAGGTCTCTCCAGCGGGGGCCCCTACAATGAGCAGTTCTTC
CASSQGLSSGGPYNEQFF
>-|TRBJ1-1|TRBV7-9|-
TGTGCCAGCAGCCGCGGGCCCTCCAAGGCTGAAGCTTTCTTT
CASSRGPSKAEAFF
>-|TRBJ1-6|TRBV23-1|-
TGCGCCAGCAGCTATTGGGACGGCGGGAGAAATTCACCCCTCCACTTT
CASSYWDGGRNSPLHF
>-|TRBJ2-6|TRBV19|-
TGTGCCAGTAGTATAGGGTGGAGAGGTAGCTCTGGGGCCAACGTCCTGACTTTC
CASSIGWRGSSGANVLTF
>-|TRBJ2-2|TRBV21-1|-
TGTGCCAGCAAGGGGCCTTGGGTGACCGGGGAGCTGTTTTTT
CASKGPWVTGELFF
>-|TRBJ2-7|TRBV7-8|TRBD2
TGTGCCAGCAGCCCTAACGTAGCGGGGGGTCAAGAGCAGTACTTC
CASSPNVAGGQEQYF
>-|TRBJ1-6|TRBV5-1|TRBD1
TGCGCCAGCAGTATTGGGACAGGTTATAATTCACCCCTCCACTTT
CASSIGTGYNSPLHF
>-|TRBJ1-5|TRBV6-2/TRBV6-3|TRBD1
TGTGCCAGCAGTCTCGGACAGGGGGGGAGCAATCAGCCCCAGCATTTT
CASSLGQGGSNQPQHF
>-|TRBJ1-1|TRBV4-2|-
TGTGCCAGCAGCCACGCGACGATCATGGGAACAGGGAACACTGAAGCTTTCTTT
CASSHATIMGTGNTEAFF
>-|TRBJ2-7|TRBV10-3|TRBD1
TGTGCCGCTCACGCAGGGGGCTACGAGCAGTACTTC
CAAHAGGYEQYF
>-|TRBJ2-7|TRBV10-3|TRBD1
TGTGCCATCAGTGAGGAGGGGGGACAGGCCTACGAGCAGTACTTC
CAISEEGGQAYEQYF
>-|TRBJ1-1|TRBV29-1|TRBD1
TGCAGCGTTGTTCTCAGGGGGGAACGAATGAACACTGAAGCTTTCTTT
CSVVLRGERMNTEAFF
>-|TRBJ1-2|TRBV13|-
TGTGCCAGCAGCTTAGGTCCAAAAACTAACTATGGCTACACCTTC
CASSLGPKTNYGYTF
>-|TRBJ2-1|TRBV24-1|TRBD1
TGTGCCACCAGTGATCCAGCGCTAAAGGGGGCTTCGAATGAGCAGTTCTTC
CATSDPALKGASNEQFF
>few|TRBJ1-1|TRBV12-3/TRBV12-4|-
TGTGCCAGCAGGTCCAGATCCAACACTGAAGCTTTCTTT
CASRSRSNTEAFF
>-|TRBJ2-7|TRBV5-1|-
TGCGCCAGCAGCTCCTCCCACCGGGAAGTCGTTGGAGAGCAGTACTTC
CASSSSHREVVGEQYF
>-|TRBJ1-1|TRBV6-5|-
TGTGCCAGCAGAGGGAGAGGACAGATGAACACTGAAGCTTTCTTT
CASRGRGQMNTEAFF
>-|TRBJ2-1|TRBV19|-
TGTGCCAGTAGTATGTACAGGGCGAATCTCAATGAGCAGTTCTTC
CASSMYRANLNEQFF
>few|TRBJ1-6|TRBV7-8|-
TGTGCCAGCAGCCTCAGGGCGGGGAATTCACCCCTCCACTTT
CASSLRAGNSPLHF
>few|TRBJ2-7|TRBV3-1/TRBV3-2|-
TGTGCCAGCAGCCAATCTATTTCCTACGAGCAGTACTTC
CASSQSISYEQYF
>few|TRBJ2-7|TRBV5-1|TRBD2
TGCGCCAGCAGCCCGGGGGCTAGCGGGGTAGTCTACGAGCAGTACTTC
CASSPGASGVVYEQYF
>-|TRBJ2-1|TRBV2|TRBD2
TGTGCCAGCGTGTCTAGCGGGGGGCCAAGCTCCTACAATGAGCAGTTCTTC
CASVSSGGPSSYNEQFF
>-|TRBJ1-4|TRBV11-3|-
TGTGCCAGCAGCTTAGCTGGGCACAGTAATGAAAAACTGTTTTTT
CASSLAGHSNEKLFF
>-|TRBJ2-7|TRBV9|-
TGTGCCAGCAGCGTAGAGGCGACAGGTCTCTACGAGCAGTACTTC
CASSVEATGLYEQYF
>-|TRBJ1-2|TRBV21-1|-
TGTGCCACAAAAGGACAGCCCCCAGGCACCTTC
CATKGQPPGTF
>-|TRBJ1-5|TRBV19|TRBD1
TGTGCCAGTAGTATGGGGACAGGGGGATATCAGCCCCAGCATTTT
CASSMGTGGYQPQHF
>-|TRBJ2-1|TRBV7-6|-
TGTGCCAGCGGGGGCCCCAATGAGCAGTTCTTC
CASGGPNEQFF
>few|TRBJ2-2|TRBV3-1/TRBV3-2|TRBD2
TGTGCCAGCAGCCGAACTAGCGGGGGGACCGGGGAGCTGTTTTTT
CASSRTSGGTGELFF
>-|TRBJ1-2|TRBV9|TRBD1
TGTGCCAGCAGCGCGTTACAGGGGTTCCATGGCTACACCTTC
CASSALQGFHGYTF